The 18 T cell receptor beta chains presented below share a single source sample, sequenced in a study of shared T cell receptors in the human thymus. Libraries were prepared by immunoSEQ multiplex PCR; TCRdb keeps only in-frame clonotypes and omits some of them. The data hold 600,000 to 900,000 clones, with approximately 83% observed a single time. These data were also reused for a study on human thymus T cells.

The sample comprised thymocytes. These receptors all stem from a girl under three years old with a congenital heart defect.

J is TRBJ2-1 and V is TRBV5-4; D might be TRBD1 (6 bases). Germline V gene lookup returns CDR1 SGHNT and CDR2 YYREEE (reference sequence). Between the trimmed V and J ends, which lost 6 bases and 0 bases, there was a span of 19 bases. This CDR3 spans 17 amino acids. In DNA, the CDR3 is TGTGCCAGCATAGGGCAGGGGATACCCAGCTCCTACAATGAGCAGTTCTTC. This encodes CASIGQGIPSSYNEQFF.

Only a few counts were recorded for this clone. This sequence joins TRBV7-9 and TRBJ1-3; D is possibly TRBD1 (6 bases). Germline loops: CDR1 SEHNR, CDR2 FQNEAQ (reference sequence). V shed 2 bases and J shed 2 bases, with 16 bases lying between them. The CDR3 totals 17 residues. The CDR3 DNA reads as TGTGCCAGCAGCTTACCTAGACGGGGACAACCTGGAAACACCATATATTTT. It codes for CASSLPRRGQPGNTIYF.

This rearrangement joins TRBV4-1 to TRBJ2-7; 11 nucleotides align to TRBD2. There are 17 residues in the CDR3. After removal of 1 base from V and 4 bases from J, the junction contained 9 bases not matched to a gene. Germline CDR1 reads MGHRA; CDR2 reads YSYEKL. Here the CDR3 reads CASSQGTLAGGKYEQYF. CDR3 nucleotides: TGCGCCAGCAGCCAAGGGACCTTAGCGGGGGGGAAATACGAGCAGTACTTC.

The chain couples TRBV9 to TRBJ1-2, with 7 bases aligning to TRBD1. The junction had 9 bases not matched to a gene; V was cut back by 4 bases and J by 0 bases. The CDR3 runs to 16 residues. Per the germline V gene, CDR1 is SGDLS and CDR2 is YYNGEE. The chain's CDR3 is CASSPQRQGPNYGYTF. DNA for the CDR3: TGTGCCAGCAGCCCTCAACGACAGGGACCTAACTATGGCTACACCTTC.

This chain links TRBV5-4 with TRBJ1-2; no definite D call. Trimming took 3 bases from V and 4 from J, leaving 10 bases between them. This CDR3 is 13 amino acids long. The germline V gene encodes CDR1 SGHNT and CDR2 YYREEE (reference sequence). This CDR3 reads CASSSEGGYGYTF. The DNA of the CDR3 is TGTGCCAGCAGCTCCGAAGGAGGCTATGGCTACACCTTC.

As for this clone: At one end the junction does not follow the germline gene, possibly because of a read error. Other DNA sequences of this sample code for an identical CDR3. The chain couples TRBV6-5 to TRBJ1-6; 10 positions match TRBD1. Germline CDR1 and CDR2: MNHEY and SVGAGI. The CDR3 contains 14 residues. CDR3 nucleotides: TGTGCCAGTAGGGACAGGGGTTGGAATTCCCCCCTCCACTTT. It translates to CASRDRGWNSPLHF.

This clone has just a few counts. The chain couples TRBV25-1 to TRBJ2-1, with TRBD2 matching 12 bases. Germline lookup yields CDR1 MGHDK and CDR2 SYGVNS. V shed 6 bases and J 6 bases; nucleotides not matched to a gene: 6. CDR3 length equals 15 residues. The CDR3 region has the DNA TGTGCCAGCAGAGTGACTAGCGGGGGCTTCAATGAGCAGTTCTTC. Its translation: CASRVTSGGFNEQFF.

About this clone: Other DNA sequences within the sample encode an identical CDR3. The CDR3, as DNA: TGTGCCAGCAGCTTGGGTCGAGGGAACACTGAAGCTTTCTTT. Its translation is CASSLGRGNTEAFF. V gene TRBV7-9 combines with J gene TRBJ1-1; no firm D call. Deletions cut 3 bases from V and 1 base from J, with 9 bases between. The CDR3 totals 14 residues. CDR1 SEHNR and CDR2 FQNEAQ come from the germline V gene (reference sequence).

The chain combines TRBV5-4 with TRBJ1-6; 10 bases map to TRBD1. Looked up from germline, CDR1 is SGHNT and CDR2 is YYREEE (reference sequence). The CDR3 length is 18 residues. The V segment lost 4 bases and the J segment 0 bases; nucleotides outside the gene matches: 7. The CDR3 spells CASSPGTGDSSYNSPLHF. In nucleotides, the CDR3 is TGTGCCAGCAGCCCCGGGACAGGGGATAGCTCCTATAATTCACCCCTCCACTTT.

This clone has only one observation. V gene TRBV28 combines with J gene TRBJ1-4, with D unresolved. V dropped 8 bases and J dropped 8 bases, with 15 bases sitting between them. Germline V lookup: CDR1 MDHEN, CDR2 SYDVKM. The CDR3 has 13 residues. The CDR3 sequence is CASSSGFREKLFF. Written as DNA, the CDR3 is TGTGCCAGCTCCTCGGGATTTCGCGAAAAACTGTTTTTT. The whole variable domain, remainder taken from reference TRBV28 and TRBJ1-4, is DVKVTQSSRYLVKRTGEKVFLECVQDMDHENMFWYRQDPGLGLRLIYFSYDVKMKEKGDIPEGYSVSREKKERFSLILESASTNQTSMYLCASSSGFREKLFFGSGTQLSVL.

This clone was seen a few times. The chain couples TRBV19 to TRBJ1-2, with a tentative D call TRBD1 (6 bases). Germline V gene data show CDR1 as LNHDA and CDR2 as SQIVND (reference sequence). Trimming took off 6 bases at V and 7 bases at J, with 12 bases between the two ends. The CDR3 totals 12 residues. The CDR3 loop reads CASRHRVSGYTF. CDR3 sequence (DNA): TGTGCCAGTAGGCACAGGGTCTCTGGCTACACCTTC. The complete variable domain, with remaining parts taken from reference TRBV19 and TRBJ1-2, reads DGGITQSPKYLFRKEGQNVTLSCEQNLNHDAMYWYRQDPGQGLRLIYYSQIVNDFQKGDIAEGYSVSREKKESFPLTVTSAQKNPTAFYLCASRHRVSGYTFGSGTRLTVV.

This chain links TRBV5-4 with TRBJ2-7; tentative D call: TRBD1 (8 bases). Between the trimmed V and J ends, which lost 4 bases and 2 bases, there was a span of 16 bases. The V gene's germline CDR1 is SGHNT and CDR2 YYREEE (reference sequence). The CDR3 extends over 15 amino acids. In nucleotides, the CDR3 is TGTGCCAGCAGCCTGACAGGGGAGGGCCCCTACGAGCAGTACTTC. It codes for CASSLTGEGPYEQYF.

This rearrangement joins TRBV6-6 to TRBJ1-4; D is possibly TRBD1 (6 bases). Germline V gene data show CDR1 as MNHNY and CDR2 as SVGAGI (reference sequence). The CDR3 has 13 residues. Between the trimmed V and J ends, which lost 5 bases and 7 bases, there was a span of 11 bases. CDR3 sequence reads: CASSTGKCEKLFF. CDR3 sequence (DNA): TGTGCCAGCAGTACAGGGAAGTGTGAAAAACTGTTTTTT.

This chain connects TRBV27 to TRBJ2-7; D not certain. There are 12 residues in the CDR3. Trimming took 4 bases from V and 2 from J, leaving 6 bases between them. The V gene's germline CDR1 is MNHEY and CDR2 SMNVEV (reference sequence). The CDR3 is CASSSDTYEQYF. Written as DNA, the CDR3 is TGTGCCAGCAGTTCAGACACCTACGAGCAGTACTTC.

The chain joins TRBV6-5 to TRBJ1-6; D is uncertain. The CDR3 has 13 residues. The germline V and J ends were trimmed by 7 bases and 9 bases, with 13 bases remaining between them. The V gene's germline CDR1 is MNHEY and CDR2 SVGAGI. CDR3 sequence: CASTGRVGSPLHF. As DNA, the CDR3 is TGTGCCAGCACGGGGAGGGTAGGTTCACCCCTCCACTTT.

The rearrangement links TRBV4-2 to TRBJ2-1, with D possibly being TRBD2 (6 bases). With 2 bases removed from V and 0 bases from J, the gap between germline ends came to 20 bases. Germline CDR1 is LGHNA and CDR2 is YNFKEQ. The CDR3 extends over 19 amino acids. Here the CDR3 DNA reads TGTGCCAGCAGCCAACGACTAGTGTTACCGTTTCGCTCCTACAATGAGCAGTTCTTC. This sequence encodes CASSQRLVLPFRSYNEQFF.

The chain employs TRBV15 and TRBJ2-7; 7 bases agree with TRBD1. The junction had 5 bases not matched to a gene; V was cut back by 6 bases and J by 3 bases. This CDR3 comprises 13 residues. From germline, CDR1 is LNHNV and CDR2 YYDKDF (reference sequence). CDR3 residues: CATRRDSHYEQYF. In nucleotides, the CDR3 is TGTGCCACCAGACGGGACAGCCACTACGAGCAGTACTTC. Full variable domain (missing parts from reference TRBV15 and TRBJ2-7): DAMVIQNPRYQVTQFGKPVTLSCSQTLNHNVMYWYQQKSSQAPKLLFHYYDKDFNNEADTPDNFQSRRPNTSFCFLDIRSPGLGDTAMYLCATRRDSHYEQYFGPGTRLTVT.

This chain uses TRBV5-4 with TRBJ1-1; unclear D gene. The germline V and J ends were trimmed by 5 bases and 1 base, with 15 bases remaining between them. The CDR3 is 15 amino acids. Germline CDR1 reads SGHNT; CDR2 reads YYREEE (reference sequence). The DNA of the CDR3 is TGTGCCAGCAGTCCGGACCGTCGGGGGAACACTGAAGCTTTCTTT. It encodes CASSPDRRGNTEAFF.